These 20 T cell receptor beta chains were sequenced from one sample in a study of blood T cell repertoires in COVID-19. Some clones are missing from TCRdb's copy, which holds only in-frame ones; the method was immunoSEQ multiplex PCR. The table lists tens of thousands of clones, about 85% of them singletons. Sequencing was carried out using peripheral blood. Every receptor here comes from a man older than 75 with active or convalescent COVID-19.

V is TRBV6-1 and J is TRBJ2-1; 8 bases are shared with TRBD2. The CDR3 loop spans 15 amino acids. Germline V CDR1 and CDR2: MNHNS, SASEGT. V lost 3 bases and J lost 5; bases outside the gene matches: 6. CDR3 DNA sequence: TGTGCCAGCAGTGAGGAGGGACTAGAAGACAATGAGCAGTTCTTC. Protein: CASSEEGLEDNEQFF.

This chain connects TRBV7-3 to TRBJ2-3, with D unclear. The CDR3 runs 15 residues. Trimming shortened V by 3 bases and J by 0 bases, and 10 bases separated the two germline ends. Germline loops: CDR1 SGHTA, CDR2 FQGTGA. CDR3 in amino acids: CASSLGSPSTDTQYF. The CDR3 DNA reads as TGTGCCAGCAGCTTGGGCAGCCCTAGCACAGATACGCAGTATTTT.

CDR3 residues: CSASQASWNQPQHF. CDR3 in DNA: TGCAGTGCTAGTCAGGCCTCTTGGAATCAGCCCCAGCATTTT. The chain is built from TRBV20-1 and TRBJ1-5; D remains unclear. Germline V lookup: CDR1 DFQATT, CDR2 SNEGSKA (reference sequence). Trimming stripped 3 bases from V and 4 bases from J, with 13 bases between. CDR3 size: 14 residues.

As for this clone: The sample carries other DNA sequences with the same CDR3. The chain combines TRBV5-1 with TRBJ2-6; no definite D call. CDR1 is SGHRS, CDR2 YFSETQ, per germline. Trimming left V 0 bases short and J 4 bases short, with 5 bases between. CDR3 length: 14 amino acids. The CDR3: CASSLALGANVLTF. In nucleotides, the CDR3 is TGCGCCAGCAGCTTGGCCCTCGGGGCCAACGTCCTGACTTTC.

This chain uses TRBV7-8 with TRBJ2-3, with 8 nucleotides matching TRBD1. This CDR3 region has 15 residues. After removal of 5 bases from V and 2 bases from J, the junction contained 6 bases not matched to a gene. Germline V gene data show CDR1 as SGHVS and CDR2 as FQNEAQ. The CDR3 DNA reads as TGTGCCAGCAGCCAGGGGGCCGGGGACACAGATACGCAGTATTTT. Translation: CASSQGAGDTDTQYF.

The J gene is TRBJ1-2, the V gene TRBV12-3 or TRBV12-4; D possibly corresponds to TRBD1 (5 bases). V was cut by 1 base and J by 5 bases, with 5 bases left in between. The CDR3 is 12 residues long. CDR3 sequence: CASSLEGYGYTF. The CDR3 DNA sequence: TGTGCCAGCAGTTTAGAGGGGTATGGCTACACCTTC.

This clone was detected once. The chain links TRBV6-4 to TRBJ1-5; no clear D gene. Germline V gives CDR1 MRHNA, CDR2 SNTAGT. This CDR3 has 13 residues. V dropped 3 bases and J dropped 2 bases, with 5 bases sitting between them. CDR3 amino acids: CASSERGNQPQHF. CDR3 nucleotide sequence: TGTGCCAGCAGTGAGAGAGGCAATCAGCCCCAGCATTTT.

V and J are TRBV29-1 and TRBJ1-4, with D possibly TRBD1 on 6 matching bases. CDR1 is SQVTM and CDR2 is ANQGSEA in the germline V gene. The V end lost 0 bases, the J end lost 3 bases, and 11 bases lay between the germline ends. This CDR3 region has 15 residues. The CDR3 DNA follows: TGCAGCGTTGAAGACCCACAGGGCTCTAATGAAAAACTGTTTTTT. This codes for CSVEDPQGSNEKLFF.

The chain joins TRBV3-1 (or the pseudogene TRBV3-2) to TRBJ1-2; no reliable D call. Per germline, CDR1 LGHDT and CDR2 YNNKEL (reference sequence). V was clipped by 4 bases and J by 3 bases, with 12 bases between them. This CDR3 region has 14 residues. The CDR3: CASSPSGRDYGYTF. The CDR3 coding sequence is TGTGCCAGCAGCCCGTCGGGAAGGGACTATGGCTACACCTTC.

V and J are TRBV6-5 and TRBJ1-1, with D possibly TRBD1 on 6 matching bases. The germline V gene encodes CDR1 MNHEY and CDR2 SVGAGI. This CDR3 has 14 amino acids. Trimming cost V 4 bases and J 1 base, with 10 bases left between them. This chain's CDR3 is CASSSVRGNTEAFF. The CDR3 coding sequence is TGTGCCAGCAGTTCCGTCAGGGGGAACACTGAAGCTTTCTTT.

This sequence joins TRBV7-6 and TRBJ2-7; no firm D call. The CDR3 is made up of 12 amino acids. Germline V CDR1 and CDR2: SGHVS, FNYEAQ. With 5 bases removed from V and 6 bases from J, the gap between germline ends came to 11 bases. The CDR3 nucleotides are TGTGCCAGCAGCACAACTACCCCCGAGCAGTACTTC. Translated, it gives CASSTTTPEQYF. The full variable domain, with the rest looked up from reference TRBV7-6 and TRBJ2-7, is GAGVSQSPRYKVTKRGQDVALRCDPISGHVSLYWYRQALGQGPEFLTYFNYEAQQDKSGLPNDRFSAERPEGSISTLTIQRTEQRDSAMYRCASSTTTPEQYFGPGTRLTVT.

The chain has TRBV10-3 and TRBJ2-5, with unresolved D. The CDR3 is made up of 11 amino acids. V was shortened by 8 bases and J by 1 base, with 5 bases between the two germline ends. Germline V gives CDR1 ENHRY, CDR2 SYGVKD. The CDR3 protein is CAIGSQETQYF. The CDR3 bases are TGTGCCATCGGCAGCCAAGAGACCCAGTACTTC.

The chain joins TRBV19 to TRBJ2-3; 9 nucleotides line up with TRBD2. The germline gives CDR1 LNHDA, CDR2 SQIVND (reference sequence). V gave up 4 bases and J gave up 4 bases; unmatched junction bases: 3. The CDR3 consists of 14 residues. In DNA, the CDR3 is TGTGCCAGTAGTAATAGCGGGGGCGCAGATACGCAGTATTTT. Translating gives CASSNSGGADTQYF.

The chain has TRBV7-2 and TRBJ1-3; D unresolved. Germline CDR1 is SGHTA and CDR2 is FQGNSA. V was pared by 0 bases and J by 1 base, with 19 bases between. The CDR3 has 19 residues. The CDR3 DNA reads as TGTGCCAGCAGCTTAGCGGTCGGGAGAACCCCTAGTTCTGGAAACACCATATATTTT. It is translated as CASSLAVGRTPSSGNTIYF.

J is TRBJ2-6 and V is TRBV27; unclear D gene. Germline values: CDR1 MNHEY, CDR2 SMNVEV (reference sequence). Trimming left V 4 bases short and J 0 bases short, with 10 bases between. This CDR3 contains 16 residues. The CDR3 spells CASSSLPVSGANVLTF. Written as DNA, the CDR3 is TGTGCCAGCAGTTCGCTCCCGGTCTCTGGGGCCAACGTCCTGACTTTC.

The CDR3: CASSKAGDREGAEAFF. The CDR3 coding sequence is TGTGCCAGCAGCAAAGCGGGGGACAGGGAAGGTGCTGAAGCTTTCTTT. The V and J genes are TRBV21-1 and TRBJ1-1; the D call of TRBD1 is as the table states it, not checked on the DNA. TRBV21-1 is described as a pseudogene. CDR3 length: 16 residues.

V gene TRBV10-3 combines with J gene TRBJ2-3; tentatively, D is TRBD2 (6 bases). From germline, CDR1 is ENHRY and CDR2 SYGVKD. Trimming pared 8 bases from V and 6 bases from J, leaving 18 bases between. This CDR3 contains 14 residues. DNA of the CDR3: TGTGCCATCCGTAGTGGGGGGTCGGGCGATACGCAGTATTTT. Amino acid sequence: CAIRSGGSGDTQYF.

The chain combines TRBV14 with TRBJ1-3; D is undetermined. Trimming left V 1 base short and J 2 bases short, with 12 bases between. The CDR3 totals 16 residues. CDR1 is SGHDN and CDR2 is FVKESK in the germline V gene. The CDR3 loop is CASSQARGIPGNTIYF. The DNA of the CDR3 is TGTGCCAGCAGCCAAGCCCGAGGGATACCTGGAAACACCATATATTTT. Complete variable domain (other parts from reference TRBV14 and TRBJ1-3): EAGVTQFPSHSVIEKGQTVTLRCDPISGHDNLYWYRRVMGKEIKFLLHFVKESKQDESGMPNNRFLAERTGGTYSTLKVQPAELEDSGVYFCASSQARGIPGNTIYFGEGSWLTVV.

The gene calls are TRBV13 and TRBJ2-7; maybe TRBD1 (5 bases). The length of the CDR3 is 15 residues. The V gene lost 8 bases and the J gene lost 2 bases, with 19 bases spanning the gap. Per the germline V gene, CDR1 is PRHDT and CDR2 is FYEKMQ (reference sequence). The CDR3 is CASSRVDSPTYEQYF. CDR3 in DNA: TGTGCCAGCTCCCGGGTAGACAGTCCCACCTACGAGCAGTACTTC.

The chain employs TRBV7-3 and TRBJ1-2; a weak D match, TRBD1 (5 bases). This CDR3 is built from 13 residues. V gave up 5 bases and J gave up 8 bases, with 15 bases separating them. Germline V lookup: CDR1 SGHTA, CDR2 FQGTGA. CDR3 region: CASSPTPGFGYTF. CDR3 sequence (DNA): TGTGCCAGCAGCCCCACCCCAGGGTTCGGCTACACCTTC.